This T cell receptor (beta chain) is from a study of neoadjuvant anti-PD-1 for oral cavity cancer. Background on the study: Most patients had three to four biweekly doses of 3 mg/kg nivolumab before resection.

This table comes from immunoSEQ multiplex PCR, and its TCRdb copy is limited to in-frame clones, with some not included. Of over 10,000 clones listed, roughly 60% are singletons. The clonotype was recovered from a person between 40 and 85 years old with oral cavity squamous cell carcinoma. The material was PBMCs, obtained before nivolumab (anti-PD-1) treatment.

CDR3 sequence (DNA): TGTGCCAGCACCCCCCGGCGCTCTGGGGCCAACGTCCTGACTTTC. Encoded protein: CASTPRRSGANVLTF. This sequence joins TRBV7-3 and TRBJ2-6; D unresolved. The germline gives CDR1 SGHTA, CDR2 FQGTGA. V gave up 7 bases and J gave up 0 bases, with 10 bases separating them. CDR3 size: 15 residues.